This TCR beta chain was retrieved from a study of T cell repertoires in cytomegalovirus infection. Study-wide background: Public TCR beta signature analysis indicated the presence of both CMV infection and matching HLA type. Whole-study results and caveats: Cumulative frequency of public TCR beta families picked out carriers of CMV plus the relevant HLA. HLA-C-restricted CMV-specific TCR beta clonotypes prevailed in the ex vivo response.

With 4 bases removed from V and 3 bases from J, the gap between germline ends came to 13 bases. This CDR3 is built from 15 residues. Germline assignment: CDR1 SEHNR and CDR2 FQNEAQ (reference sequence). Each CDR3 protein gets one entry after TCRdb re-called the reads with MiXCR. The sample holds roughly 230,000 distinct CDR3 sequences, over 20% seen once. This clonotype was seen only a few times. Antigen specificity is unknown. The source is a human donor in good health (CMV status not recorded). Some clones in this sample may be carry-over from other donors' samples. The J gene is TRBJ1-5, the V gene TRBV7-9; D not certain. The source material was CD8+ T cells from PBMCs. This chain's CDR3 is CASSSAFGDNQPQHF. CDR3 sequence (DNA): TGTGCCAGCAGCTCAGCGTTCGGGGACAATCAGCCCCAGCATTTT.